The subject of this entry is one T cell receptor beta chain. The entry originates in a study of blood T cell repertoires in COVID-19. Overall study: Acute-phase and convalescent COVID-19 samples originated in the United States, Italy and Spain. The cDNA or gDNA used as material had been derived from T cells, B-cell-depleted T cells, or PBMCs.

Original data processing: Estimation of nucleated cell counts was performed using reference gene primer amplification. The data were produced by immunoSEQ multiplex PCR, yet TCRdb's version contains in-frame clones alone and is incomplete. Clone size and V and J calls were adopted from that table, with D and trimming inferred from the DNA. The repertoire has about 120,000 clones, 82% of them found once; the top ten carry 7% to 9.5%. Germline V gives CDR1 GTSNPN, CDR2 SVGIG (reference sequence). V dropped 2 bases and J dropped 2 bases, with 11 bases sitting between them. This CDR3 is built from 14 residues.

The gene calls are TRBV30 and TRBJ2-3, with D possibly TRBD2 on 6 matching bases. This TCR came from a man aged 70 or older with acute or convalescent COVID-19. The sequenced material came from peripheral blood. The CDR3 nucleotides are TGTGCCTGGAGTCTTACGGGAGACACAGATACGCAGTATTTT. Amino acid sequence: CAWSLTGDTDTQYF.